The next 20 T cell receptor beta chains were all read from a single sample in a study of identical twins. Using its own MiXCR run on the 5' RACE reads, TCRdb lists one record per CDR3 protein. The data contain about 730,000 distinct CDR3 sequences, approximately 21% of them singletons. The same sample was also studied in work on T cells expressing NK-cell markers.

Sequencing was performed on PBMCs. The source is a young woman in good health.

The chain links TRBV10-1 to TRBJ2-7, with a weak D call TRBD1 (6 bases). Between the trimmed V and J ends, which lost 9 bases and 2 bases, there was a span of 14 bases. The CDR3 covers 13 residues. Germline V gene data show CDR1 as WNHNN and CDR2 as SYGVQD (reference sequence). In DNA form, the CDR3 reads TGCGCCAGGGACAGACAGAGAGCCTACGAGCAGTACTTC. Translating gives CARDRQRAYEQYF.

This clonotype was observed a handful of times. The chain carries TRBV5-1 and TRBJ2-7; TRBD2 agrees at 9 bases. The CDR3 covers 16 residues. The germline CDR1 and CDR2 sequences are SGHRS and YFSETQ. The V gene end was trimmed by 3 bases and the J gene end by 4 bases; junction bases not matched to a gene: 11. This CDR3 is CASSWVATSGNYEQYF. In DNA, the CDR3 is TGCGCCAGCAGCTGGGTAGCGACTAGCGGAAATTACGAGCAGTACTTC.

This clonotype showed up just a few times. This sequence joins TRBV30 and TRBJ2-7; D is unresolved. CDR3 size: 11 residues. Germline V gene lookup returns CDR1 GTSNPN and CDR2 SVGIG (reference sequence). V dropped 2 bases and J dropped 4 bases, with 6 bases sitting between them. CDR3 loop: CAWSSSYEQYF. CDR3 bases: TGTGCCTGGAGTTCGTCTTACGAGCAGTACTTC.

The chain joins TRBV9 to TRBJ2-1; D unclear. Germline V lookup: CDR1 SGDLS, CDR2 YYNGEE. CDR3 length: 15 residues. The germline V and J ends were trimmed by 2 bases and 2 bases, with 11 bases remaining between them. Here the CDR3 reads CASSVQPRAYNEQFF. As DNA, the CDR3 is TGTGCCAGCAGCGTCCAACCCCGGGCCTACAATGAGCAGTTCTTC.

The gene calls are TRBV12-3 or TRBV12-4 and TRBJ2-1; D unresolved. Trimming shortened V by 3 bases and J by 4 bases, and 10 bases separated the two germline ends. The CDR3 totals 14 residues. CDR3 nucleotide sequence: TGTGCCAGCAGTTTCTTAAAAGGATACAATGAGCAGTTCTTC. Translating gives CASSFLKGYNEQFF.

This clonotype was seen more than once but under ten times. This rearrangement joins TRBV5-8 to TRBJ2-2; 7 positions agree with TRBD1. Germline CDR1 SGHTS, CDR2 YDEGEE. The CDR3 loop spans 15 amino acids. After removal of 4 bases from V and 3 bases from J, the junction contained 6 bases not matched to a gene. This CDR3 reads CASSSTGAYTGELFF. In DNA form, the CDR3 reads TGTGCCAGCAGCAGTACAGGGGCCTACACCGGGGAGCTGTTTTTT.

This rearrangement joins TRBV9 to TRBJ2-1, with 8 bases fitting TRBD2. The CDR3 totals 14 residues. Germline V CDR1 and CDR2: SGDLS, YYNGEE. J gave up 6 bases and V 1 base, and 3 bases lay outside the gene matches. In DNA, the CDR3 is TGTGCCAGCAGCGTATCGAGCGGGGGCAATGAGCAGTTCTTC. Protein sequence: CASSVSSGGNEQFF.

The gene calls are TRBV7-9 and TRBJ1-1; unclear D gene. This CDR3 spans 14 amino acids. The ends were cut back, 8 bases at V and 3 bases at J, with 16 bases in the middle. The germline gives CDR1 SEHNR, CDR2 FQNEAQ (reference sequence). The chain's CDR3 is CASRQFGVDTEAFF. The CDR3 DNA is TGTGCCAGCCGGCAATTCGGGGTAGACACTGAAGCTTTCTTT.

This clonotype has a handful of counts. This rearrangement joins TRBV6-5 to TRBJ1-1; no clear D. V was cut by 4 bases and J by 1 base, with 10 bases left in between. The CDR3 runs to 14 residues. The germline CDR1 and CDR2 sequences are MNHEY and SVGAGI. The CDR3 DNA reads TGTGCCAGCAGTTTGGGCTTCAGGAACACTGAAGCTTTCTTT. Translation: CASSLGFRNTEAFF.

This chain uses TRBV10-1 with TRBJ2-1; TRBD2 matches 8 bases. CDR3 length: 13 amino acids. The ends lost 7 bases at V and 10 bases at J; junction bases unmatched: 9. Germline assignment: CDR1 WNHNN and CDR2 SYGVQD (reference sequence). The DNA of the CDR3 is TGCGCCAGCACCGACCCGACTAGCGCAGAGCAGTTCTTC. Encoded protein: CASTDPTSAEQFF.

This clonotype appeared a few times. Here the CDR3 reads CSAALRDTQYF. The CDR3 region has the DNA TGCAGTGCTGCACTTAGGGATACGCAGTATTTT. V and J are TRBV20-1 and TRBJ2-3; no clear D gene. Per germline, CDR1 DFQATT and CDR2 SNEGSKA (reference sequence). V lost 5 bases to trimming and J lost 6 bases, with 9 bases between them. The CDR3 consists of 11 residues.

The chain links TRBV15 to TRBJ2-1; no clear D gene. Deletions cut 1 base from V and 2 bases from J, with 12 bases between. From germline, CDR1 is LNHNV and CDR2 YYDKDF (reference sequence). The CDR3 extends over 16 amino acids. The chain's CDR3 is CATSRAQAEPYNEQFF. Here the CDR3 DNA reads TGTGCCACCAGCAGAGCTCAGGCGGAACCCTACAATGAGCAGTTCTTC.

This clonotype came up a few times. The V and J genes are TRBV20-1 and TRBJ2-1; possibly TRBD1 or TRBD2 for D (5 bases each). CDR1 is DFQATT, CDR2 SNEGSKA, per germline (reference sequence). The CDR3 is 19 amino acids. V lost 5 bases and J lost 10, with 36 bases in between. Here the CDR3 reads CSAFKQGEIRPKDIGEQFF. The CDR3 DNA reads as TGCAGTGCTTTTAAACAAGGGGAGATTAGACCCAAGGATATAGGGGAGCAGTTCTTC.

This clonotype came up a few times. The V and J genes are TRBV4-1 and TRBJ2-5; D call uncertain. CDR3 size: 13 residues. The V end was cut by 4 bases, the J end by 2 bases, with 8 bases between. Germline V gene lookup returns CDR1 MGHRA and CDR2 YSYEKL. Here the CDR3 DNA reads TGCGCCAGCAGCCGGGTTACTCAAGAGACCCAGTACTTC. Translating gives CASSRVTQETQYF.

In its sample, this clonotype was seen a few times. The V and J genes are TRBV6-5 and TRBJ2-1; TRBD2 aligns across 10 bases. The CDR3 is 15 amino acids. The V segment lost 4 bases and the J segment 6 bases; nucleotides outside the gene matches: 6. Germline V gives CDR1 MNHEY, CDR2 SVGAGI. Written as DNA, the CDR3 is TGTGCCAGCAGTTGGGCTAGCGGGAGTCTCAATGAGCAGTTCTTC. Translating it yields CASSWASGSLNEQFF.

This clonotype was observed at least ten times. The CDR3, as DNA: TGTGCCAGCAGGGGGATGGATGGCTACACCTTC. Translated: CASRGMDGYTF. The chain carries TRBV7-9 and TRBJ1-2, with D unclear. This CDR3 has 11 residues. The V and J ends lost 6 bases and 6 bases respectively, with 8 bases between them. In germline, CDR1 is SEHNR, CDR2 FQNEAQ (reference sequence).

At least ten counts were recorded for this clonotype. The CDR3 reads CASRSQGETQYF. In nucleotides, the CDR3 is TGTGCCAGCAGATCACAGGGAGAGACCCAGTACTTC. The chain carries TRBV12-3 or TRBV12-4 and TRBJ2-5; TRBD1 might be the D (6 bases). There are 12 residues in the CDR3. V lost 6 bases and J lost 4, with 9 bases in between.

This clonotype has only a few counts. The rearrangement joins TRBV7-9 to TRBJ2-7; 9 bases map to TRBD2. The V segment lost 2 bases and the J segment 4 bases; nucleotides outside the gene matches: 6. CDR1 is SEHNR, CDR2 FQNEAQ, per germline (reference sequence). This CDR3 contains 15 residues. CDR3 bases: TGTGCCAGCAGCTTATTGACTAGCGGCGATTACGAGCAGTACTTC. Amino acids: CASSLLTSGDYEQYF.

The CDR3, as DNA: TGCAGTGCTAGAGAGGGAGGGGATGGTTCACCCCTCCACTTT. This translates into CSAREGGDGSPLHF. The chain links TRBV20-1 to TRBJ1-6; tentatively, D is TRBD1 (5 bases). This CDR3 has 14 amino acids. Germline lookup yields CDR1 DFQATT and CDR2 SNEGSKA (reference sequence). Deletions cut 0 bases from V and 9 bases from J, with 12 bases between.

This clonotype has at least ten counts. The chain recombines TRBV4-1 with TRBJ1-1; a possible D gene is TRBD1 (6 bases). Per the germline V gene, CDR1 is MGHRA and CDR2 is YSYEKL. The CDR3 totals 13 residues. Trimming shortened V by 4 bases and J by 1 base, and 7 bases separated the two germline ends. CDR3 amino acids: CASSPTGNTEAFF. The DNA of the CDR3 is TGCGCCAGCAGCCCGACAGGGAACACTGAAGCTTTCTTT.